This passage covers 7 T cell receptor beta chains from one sample sequenced in a study of blood T cell repertoires in COVID-19. Clones were sequenced by immunoSEQ multiplex PCR, and TCRdb holds only the in-frame ones, with some missing. The sample records under 200,000 clones, 85% being singletons. Source material: peripheral blood. All receptors come from a woman of 80 years or more with acute or convalescent COVID-19.

V usage is TRBV4-1 and J usage is TRBJ1-2; D is ambiguous. CDR1 and CDR2 from the germline V gene are MGHRA and YSYEKL. V dropped 1 base and J dropped 4 bases, with 10 bases sitting between them. The CDR3 extends over 14 amino acids. For the CDR3, the DNA is TGCGCCAGCAGCCAAGCCGCAGGCCTCTATGGCTACACCTTC. Protein: CASSQAAGLYGYTF.

The V gene is TRBV11-2, the J gene TRBJ2-2; D not resolved. The CDR3 runs 15 residues. V was trimmed by 2 bases and J by 2 bases, leaving 9 bases between them. CDR1 SGHAT and CDR2 FQNNGV come from the germline V gene. The CDR3 DNA reads as TGTGCCAGCAGCTTAATCGTTCTTAACACCGGGGAGCTGTTTTTT. Residues: CASSLIVLNTGELFF.

This chain uses TRBV7-2 with TRBJ1-5; 11 bases agree with TRBD1. V dropped 1 base and J dropped 7; count of bases not matched to a gene: 3. The CDR3 extends over 15 amino acids. The germline gives CDR1 SGHTA, CDR2 FQGNSA. DNA for the CDR3: TGTGCCAGCAGCTTAGGGACAGGGGGCCACCAGCCCCAGCATTTT. This encodes CASSLGTGGHQPQHF. Based on the CDR3 plus reference TRBV7-2 and TRBJ1-5, the full variable domain is GAGVSQSPSNKVTEKGKDVELRCDPISGHTALYWYRQSLGQGLEFLIYFQGNSAPDKSGLPSDRFSAERTGGSVSTLTIQRTQQEDSAVYLCASSLGTGGHQPQHFGDGTRLSIL.

The gene calls are TRBV7-2 and TRBJ2-1, with 11 bases fitting TRBD2. With V trimmed by 5 bases and J by 7 bases, 4 bases remained unmatched. The germline CDR1 and CDR2 sequences are SGHTA and FQGNSA. The CDR3 totals 14 residues. This CDR3 reads CASSPRTSGNEQFF. The CDR3 nucleotides read TGTGCCAGCAGCCCCCGGACTAGCGGGAATGAGCAGTTCTTC. The full variable domain, completed using reference TRBV7-2 and TRBJ2-1, is GAGVSQSPSNKVTEKGKDVELRCDPISGHTALYWYRQSLGQGLEFLIYFQGNSAPDKSGLPSDRFSAERTGGSVSTLTIQRTQQEDSAVYLCASSPRTSGNEQFFGPGTRLTVL.

J is TRBJ2-5 and V is TRBV5-1; D possibly corresponds to TRBD2 (5 bases). V lost 6 bases to trimming and J lost 0 bases, with 12 bases between them. This CDR3 is 14 amino acids long. From germline, CDR1 is SGHRS and CDR2 YFSETQ. This chain's CDR3 is CASNPWEYQETQYF. DNA for the CDR3: TGCGCCAGCAATCCCTGGGAGTACCAAGAGACCCAGTACTTC.

The rearrangement joins TRBV5-6 to TRBJ1-5, with D perhaps matching TRBD1 (5 bases). The V end lost 4 bases, the J end lost 11 bases, and 16 bases lay between the germline ends. The CDR3 has 13 residues. The germline V gene has CDR1 SGHDT and CDR2 YYEEEE. CDR3 in amino acids: CASSRDGGGAQHF. The CDR3 DNA sequence: TGTGCCAGCAGCCGAGACGGTGGAGGGGCCCAGCATTTT.

There are a few counts of this clone. V gene TRBV7-9 combines with J gene TRBJ2-7, with D possibly being TRBD1 (6 bases). The CDR3 covers 15 residues. From germline, CDR1 is SEHNR and CDR2 FQNEAQ (reference sequence). The V gene lost 4 bases and the J gene lost 2 bases, with 15 bases spanning the gap. In DNA form, the CDR3 reads TGTGCCAGCAGCTCCACCTGGGACACCACCTACGAGCAGTACTTC. It yields the protein CASSSTWDTTYEQYF.